This TCR beta chain is drawn from a study of T cells in narcolepsy. Findings of the study overall: HCRT-specific and TRIB2-specific autoreactive clonotypes appeared among same-patient CSF and blood CD4+ clonotypes. Healthy controls reportedly lacked the autoreactive clonotypes serially found in patients' blood.

For this clone: The antigen is not known.

Trimming shortened V by 4 bases and J by 1 base, and 14 bases separated the two germline ends. CDR1 and CDR2 from the germline V gene are SGHVS and FQNEAQ. There are 15 residues in the CDR3. Clones were read by immunoSEQ multiplex PCR, and TCRdb kept only the in-frame ones, dropping some. The table shows around 31,000 clones, with roughly 80% occurring only once. The sample was CD45RA- memory CD4+ T cells from PBMCs. This chain joins TRBV7-8 and TRBJ2-7; D is unclear. This TCR derives from a human donor with narcolepsy. For the CDR3, the DNA is TGTGCCAGCAGCTCCGCAGGTTCAGCTTCCTACGAGCAGTACTTC. Encoded protein: CASSSAGSASYEQYF.